Each of the 2 T cell receptor beta chains below was sequenced from the same sample in a study of PD-1 blockade in mismatch repair-deficient tumors (dated by TCRdb to 2015 to 2018). Library method: the immunoSEQ multiplex PCR assay. Not all clones reach the TCRdb copy of this immuneACCESS table, which keeps in-frame sequences only. Checked studies attribute under half of the gap to unresolved V genes and leave the rest unexplained. A total of over 11,000 clones appear in this sample, approximately 84% of them only once. The ten largest make up around 10% of the sample. These receptors have no known antigen. The time point label corresponds to: identical roughly 11-day culture without peptide (control). The input for sequencing was cells cultured in vitro, taken from a patient treated with pembrolizumab. These TCRs come from an adult with mismatch repair-deficient cancer.

CDR3 nucleotides: TGCGCCAGCAGCTTGTCGAGGGGAATAAACGAGCAGTACTTC. It codes for CASSLSRGINEQYF. The rearrangement joins TRBV5-1 to TRBJ2-7; either TRBD1 or TRBD2 may fit D (5 bases each). V was pared by 1 base and J by 5 bases, with 13 bases between. There are 14 residues in the CDR3. Germline V CDR1 and CDR2: SGHRS, YFSETQ.

The chain combines TRBV27 with TRBJ2-5; 12 bases agree with TRBD2. V trimming: 6 bases; J trimming: 5 bases; junction bases outside the gene matches: 10. Germline lookup yields CDR1 MNHEY and CDR2 SMNVEV (reference sequence). The length of the CDR3 is 16 residues. CDR3 sequence: CASRPRLAGVLETQYF. CDR3 sequence (DNA): TGTGCCAGCAGGCCCCGACTAGCGGGAGTGTTGGAGACCCAGTACTTC.